The clone carrying this T cell receptor beta chain was observed a handful of times. Antigen: not known. With V trimmed by 2 bases and J by 5 bases, 8 bases remained unmatched. CDR1 is SEHNR and CDR2 is FQNEAQ in the germline V gene (reference sequence). The CDR3 has 15 residues. Mixed lymphocyte reaction cells were cocultured at 37°C for 5 to 6 days. The data were obtained in a study of siplizumab effects on memory and regulatory T cells. Turning to the study itself: The study paired mixed lymphocyte reactions, running them with siplizumab at 1 ug/mL or without drug. Study-level findings and limits: Apparently key alloresponse contributors, naive T cells also seemed more diverse than memory cells.

Sequencing used immunoSEQ multiplex PCR; TCRdb keeps in-frame clones, though not all of them. The sample yields nearly 20,000 clones, around 40% seen once. Sequencing was done on a sample of CFSE-low (dividing) CD4+ T cells sorted from an allogeneic mixed lymphocyte reaction. The sequence came from a human donor in good health; the cells came from an allogeneic mixed lymphocyte reaction. Some clones in this sample may be carry-over from other donors' samples. The chain couples TRBV7-9 to TRBJ2-7, with 8 bases matching TRBD2. This CDR3 is CASSLFRGGLDEQYF. CDR3 DNA: TGTGCCAGCAGCTTATTCCGGGGGGGCTTGGACGAGCAGTACTTC.